The next 30 T cell receptor beta chains were all read from a single sample in a study of T cells in Graves' hyperthyroidism and ophthalmopathy. Authors of the study amplified TCR beta CDR3 regions from RNA transcripts. In the first-round RT-PCR of the TCR CDR3, the HTBI primer set was used. Using its own MiXCR run on the multiplex PCR reads, TCRdb lists one record per CDR3 protein. The table shows about 640,000 distinct CDR3 sequences, with 20% to 25% occurring only once. The sequenced sample consisted of blood. All receptors derive from a young man with Graves' ophthalmopathy.

In nucleotides, the CDR3 is TGCAGTGCTAGAGATGGCCAGGGGGCGGGTTGGGAGCAGTTCTTC. This translates into CSARDGQGAGWEQFF. The V call is TRBV20-1, the J call TRBJ2-1; TRBD1 matches 8 bases. The germline V gene encodes CDR1 DFQATT and CDR2 SNEGSKA (reference sequence). Germline trimming cut 0 bases from V and 10 bases from J; bases unmatched to any gene: 11. The CDR3 is 15 amino acids.

This clonotype was detected once. Here the CDR3 DNA reads TGTGCCAGCAGTGAACACAGGGGAGGGACGCAGTATTTT. It specifies CASSEHRGGTQYF. V usage is TRBV6-4 and J usage is TRBJ2-3, with D perhaps being TRBD1 or TRBD2 (7 bases each). Germline CDR1 and CDR2: MRHNA and SNTAGT. V was cut by 3 bases and J by 9 bases, with 13 bases left in between. The CDR3 runs to 13 residues.

This clonotype was found many times. The chain has TRBV20-1 and TRBJ1-2; tentative D call: TRBD1 (5 bases). CDR3 length equals 12 residues. V dropped 5 bases and J dropped 4 bases, with 11 bases sitting between them. CDR1 DFQATT and CDR2 SNEGSKA come from the germline V gene (reference sequence). CDR3 sequence reads: CSASGGTYGYTF. The DNA of the CDR3 is TGCAGTGCTTCGGGGGGGACCTATGGCTACACCTTC.

This clonotype was found many times. The chain combines TRBV3-1 with TRBJ2-1; 11 bases are a match to TRBD2. CDR3 length: 17 residues. Unmatched junction bases numbered 13, after V lost 4 bases and J lost 8 bases. Germline CDR1 reads LGHDT; CDR2 reads YNNKEL (reference sequence). CDR3: CASSRPEGLAGGHEQFF. The CDR3 coding sequence is TGTGCCAGCAGCCGACCAGAAGGGCTAGCGGGAGGACATGAGCAGTTCTTC.

This clonotype was observed a handful of times. The J gene is TRBJ1-1, the V gene TRBV27, with 10 positions matching TRBD1. The ends lost 8 bases at V and 10 bases at J; junction bases unmatched: 13. Germline V lookup: CDR1 MNHEY, CDR2 SMNVEV (reference sequence). CDR3 length: 14 amino acids. The CDR3 nucleotides are TGTGCCAGCTCAGTTTACGGGACAGGGGTAGGAGCTTTCTTT. Translating gives CASSVYGTGVGAFF.

This chain joins TRBV27 and TRBJ1-4, with TRBD1 as a possible D gene (5 bases). Deletions cut 4 bases from V and 5 bases from J, with 8 bases between. The CDR3 covers 13 residues. Germline CDR1 and CDR2: MNHEY and SMNVEV (reference sequence). DNA for the CDR3: TGTGCCAGCAGTTATCCAGGGAATGAAAAACTGTTTTTT. Encoded protein: CASSYPGNEKLFF.

The sample holds one count of this clonotype. The J gene is TRBJ2-1, the V gene TRBV18; weak D call: TRBD1 (5 bases). The CDR3 loop spans 17 amino acids. Trimming left V 6 bases short and J 3 bases short, with 21 bases between. Per the germline V gene, CDR1 is KGHSH and CDR2 is LQKENI. This CDR3 is CASSLVAAGLFYNEQFF. The DNA of the CDR3 is TGTGCCAGCTCCCTAGTCGCCGCAGGGCTCTTCTACAATGAGCAGTTCTTC.

V is TRBV12-3 or TRBV12-4 and J is TRBJ2-4; D remains unclear. The V end lost 5 bases, the J end lost 9 bases, and 17 bases lay between the germline ends. The CDR3 has 14 residues. CDR3 DNA sequence: TGTGCCAGCAGTCCCAAGACTCCGTGGGGCATTCAGTACTTC. It yields the protein CASSPKTPWGIQYF.

This clonotype was picked up a small number of times. CDR3 sequence (DNA): TGTGCCAGCAGCCAAGGATCCGCGGGCGGGGAGCTGTTTTTT. Translation gives CASSQGSAGGELFF. This rearrangement joins TRBV4-2 to TRBJ2-2; perhaps TRBD2 as D (5 bases). Germline lookup yields CDR1 LGHNA and CDR2 YNFKEQ. The germline V and J ends were trimmed by 1 base and 7 bases, with 10 bases remaining between them. The CDR3 sequence is 14 residues long.

V and J are TRBV11-3 and TRBJ2-5; unclear D gene. Between the trimmed V and J ends, which lost 5 bases and 2 bases, there was a span of 15 bases. CDR3 length: 15 amino acids. The germline V gene encodes CDR1 SGHNT and CDR2 YENEEA. The DNA of the CDR3 is TGTGCCAGCAGCCTAACATATGGAGAGCAAGAGACCCAGTACTTC. As protein: CASSLTYGEQETQYF.

This clonotype was picked up many times. The chain is built from TRBV2 and TRBJ1-6; 8 bases map to TRBD1. The length of the CDR3 is 14 residues. The V gene end was trimmed by 6 bases and the J gene end by 6 bases; junction bases not matched to a gene: 4. Germline V gene sequence: CDR1 SNHLY, CDR2 FYNNEI. As DNA, the CDR3 is TGTGCCAGCAGCAGGGGGCAGCTTAATTCACCCCTCCACTTT. Translation: CASSRGQLNSPLHF.

This clonotype appeared many times. The chain carries TRBV11-2 and TRBJ2-7, with D possibly being TRBD2 (7 bases). V was pared by 2 bases and J by 6 bases, with 14 bases between. The CDR3 loop spans 14 amino acids. Germline values: CDR1 SGHAT, CDR2 FQNNGV. The CDR3 DNA reads TGTGCCAGCAGCTTAAACCCCGGGGGGCCCGAGCAGTACTTC. Its translation is CASSLNPGGPEQYF. Full variable domain (rest looked up from reference TRBV11-2 and TRBJ2-7): EAGVAQSPRYKIIEKRQSVAFWCNPISGHATLYWYQQILGQGPKLLIQFQNNGVVDDSQLPKDRFSAERLKGVDSTLKIQPAKLEDSAVYLCASSLNPGGPEQYFGPGTRLTVT.

This clonotype has a handful of counts. This chain connects TRBV3-1 to TRBJ2-5, with 10 bases lining up with TRBD1. J was trimmed by 5 bases and V by 3 bases; bases with no gene match: 9. CDR1 is LGHDT and CDR2 is YNNKEL in the germline V gene (reference sequence). CDR3 size: 16 residues. CDR3 DNA sequence: TGTGCCAGCAGCCAGGGGGGACAGGGGCTGAGGGAGACCCAGTACTTC. Translated: CASSQGGQGLRETQYF.

This clonotype has at least ten counts. The CDR3 is CSARDPLLAGQETQYF. The DNA of the CDR3 is TGCAGTGCTAGAGATCCCTTGCTCGCTGGGCAAGAGACCCAGTACTTC. The chain links TRBV20-1 to TRBJ2-5; D call uncertain. Germline loops: CDR1 DFQATT, CDR2 SNEGSKA (reference sequence). The CDR3 length is 16 residues. V was clipped by 0 bases and J by 2 bases, with 16 bases between them.

This chain links TRBV5-1 with TRBJ1-2; D not certain. This CDR3 has 14 amino acids. Trimming took off 1 base at V and 8 bases at J, with 15 bases between the two ends. Germline V gene data show CDR1 as SGHRS and CDR2 as YFSETQ. This CDR3 reads CASSLTGTTEGYTF. The CDR3 DNA reads TGCGCCAGCAGCTTGACGGGAACCACTGAGGGCTACACCTTC.

This clonotype has a count of ten or more. V usage is TRBV11-2 and J usage is TRBJ1-2; 7 bases are shared with TRBD1. CDR1 and CDR2 from the germline V gene are SGHAT and FQNNGV. This CDR3 region has 16 residues. V was clipped by 1 base and J by 7 bases; unmatched bases: 12. CDR3 sequence reads: CASSLGTSRQGIGYTF. In DNA, the CDR3 is TGTGCCAGCAGCTTAGGAACCTCGCGACAGGGAATTGGCTACACCTTC.

This clonotype appeared a few times. The chain carries TRBV7-9 and TRBJ2-7, with 7 bases that match TRBD1. Germline CDR1 reads SEHNR; CDR2 reads FQNEAQ (reference sequence). V lost 11 bases to trimming and J lost 2 bases; unmatched junction nucleotides: 6. CDR3 size: 12 residues. The CDR3 protein is CASQGTPYEQYF. The CDR3 region has the DNA TGTGCCTCACAGGGGACCCCCTACGAGCAGTACTTC.

A few counts support this clonotype. The CDR3 here is CASSPTGLQYF. CDR3 coding DNA: TGTGCCAGCAGCCCGACGGGACTTCAGTACTTC. The gene calls are TRBV12-3 or TRBV12-4 and TRBJ2-5; D is possibly TRBD2 (6 bases). Deletions cut 6 bases from V and 11 bases from J, with 13 bases between. The CDR3 extends over 11 amino acids.

This clonotype has ten or more counts. V is TRBV28 and J is TRBJ2-7; D gene ambiguous. Per germline, CDR1 MDHEN and CDR2 SYDVKM. Deletions cut 2 bases from V and 3 bases from J, with 11 bases between. The CDR3 has 14 residues. The CDR3 sequence is CASSLTQLFYEQYF. In DNA, the CDR3 is TGTGCCAGCAGTTTAACTCAGTTATTCTACGAGCAGTACTTC.

This clonotype was observed a few times. The CDR3 sequence: CASSLAGRYGLDTQYF. CDR3 nucleotides: TGTGCCAGCAGCTTGGCCGGGAGGTACGGTTTAGATACGCAGTATTTT. V gene TRBV5-4 combines with J gene TRBJ2-3; 7 nucleotides line up with TRBD2. V lost 0 bases, J lost 5 bases, and 9 bases stayed unmatched. The CDR3 contains 16 residues. Germline CDR1 and CDR2: SGHNT and YYREEE (reference sequence).

The chain recombines TRBV4-1 with TRBJ1-3, with 9 positions matching TRBD1. The CDR3 length is 18 residues. V dropped 0 bases and J dropped 0; count of bases not matched to a gene: 6. Germline V CDR1 and CDR2: MGHRA, YSYEKL. The DNA for the CDR3 is TGCGCCAGCAGCCAAGAATCGACAGGGGGATACTCTGGAAACACCATATATTTT. Translating gives CASSQESTGGYSGNTIYF.

The sample holds many counts of this clonotype. This chain connects TRBV3-1 to TRBJ2-7; 7 bases agree with TRBD1. With 6 bases clipped from V and 3 bases from J, the junction kept 5 bases outside the gene matches. Germline CDR1 is LGHDT and CDR2 is YNNKEL (reference sequence). The CDR3 is 13 amino acids. In nucleotides, the CDR3 is TGTGCCAGCAGATCCCGGGACAGCTACGAGCAGTACTTC. The encoded protein is CASRSRDSYEQYF.

This clonotype was observed at least ten times. This chain links TRBV28 with TRBJ1-2; D remains unclear. With 2 bases removed from V and 0 bases from J, the gap between germline ends came to 13 bases. CDR1 and CDR2 (germline): MDHEN, SYDVKM. The CDR3 runs to 16 residues. As DNA, the CDR3 is TGTGCCAGCAGTTTAAATCCGGTGCACGCTAACTATGGCTACACCTTC. Protein: CASSLNPVHANYGYTF.

This clonotype has more than one count but fewer than ten. The gene calls are TRBV12-3 or TRBV12-4 and TRBJ2-1; no reliable D call. The CDR3 has 14 residues. V lost 7 bases and J 7 bases, leaving 17 bases between the germline ends. CDR3 bases: TGTGCCAGCACCTTAAGTACCACCCTTAATGAGCAGTTCTTC. It is translated as CASTLSTTLNEQFF.

This clonotype was seen a few times. CDR3 region: CASSYSIDAQGGQPQHF. The CDR3 bases are TGTGCCAGCAGTTACTCGATAGACGCACAGGGAGGGCAGCCCCAGCATTTT. This chain links TRBV6-5 with TRBJ1-5; possibly TRBD1 for D (6 bases). The V gene's germline CDR1 is MNHEY and CDR2 SVGAGI. V shed 0 bases and J shed 7 bases, with 19 bases lying between them. This CDR3 region has 17 residues.

The genes are TRBV5-1 and TRBJ2-3, with D uncertain. The germline V and J ends were trimmed by 4 bases and 5 bases, with 11 bases remaining between them. This CDR3 is built from 13 residues. Germline CDR1 is SGHRS and CDR2 is YFSETQ. As DNA, the CDR3 is TGCGCCAGCAGCAGGGATGTCGGAGATACGCAGTATTTT. Translating it yields CASSRDVGDTQYF.

This clonotype was counted many times. The junction and the germline gene differ at one end; a read error may be behind it. V usage is TRBV5-1 and J usage is TRBJ2-5, with TRBD1 matching 8 bases. This CDR3 has 15 amino acids. Germline V gene sequence: CDR1 SGHRS, CDR2 YFSETQ. The CDR3, as DNA: TGTGCCAGCAGCTTAGTTGGGACAGGTCAAGAGACCCAGTACTTC. This translates into CASSLVGTGQETQYF.

This clonotype was counted only a few times. The chain uses TRBV20-1 and TRBJ2-7; D may be TRBD2 (5 bases). V was clipped by 0 bases and J by 6 bases, with 9 bases between them. Germline loops: CDR1 DFQATT, CDR2 SNEGSKA (reference sequence). CDR3 length equals 12 residues. CDR3 bases: TGCAGTGCTAGAGATTTTAGCGTCGAGCAGTACTTC. Amino acid sequence: CSARDFSVEQYF.

This clonotype came up a few times. This rearrangement joins TRBV5-1 to TRBJ1-5; D unresolved. Trimming cost V 1 base and J 6 bases, with 8 bases left between them. Germline V gene data show CDR1 as SGHRS and CDR2 as YFSETQ. This CDR3 has 13 residues. CDR3 DNA sequence: TGCGCCAGCAGCTTGCTGGGAGGTCAGCCCCAGCATTTT. Its translation is CASSLLGGQPQHF.

This clonotype is a singleton in its sample. The genes are TRBV18 and TRBJ1-5, with a possible D match to TRBD1 (6 bases). Trimming removed 2 bases at V and 0 bases at J, with 17 bases between. CDR3 size: 18 residues. Germline loops: CDR1 KGHSH, CDR2 LQKENI. CDR3 loop: CASSPSGGTGRSNQPQHF. DNA for the CDR3: TGTGCCAGCTCACCAAGCGGGGGTACAGGGCGTAGCAATCAGCCCCAGCATTTT.